The 19 T cell receptor beta chains below were found in one sample sequenced in a study of blood T cell repertoires in COVID-19 (dated by TCRdb to the early 2020s). The receptor library was made with the immunoSEQ multiplex PCR assay. TCRdb holds this immuneACCESS table with in-frame rearrangements only. Some clones are missing; in checked studies, unresolved V genes explain under half, and the rest has no known cause. The sample has about 280,000 clones on record, about nine tenths of them singletons. Approximately 1.8% of the sample is held by the ten biggest clonotypes. What was sequenced was PBMCs or T cells enriched from blood (not recorded which). The source is a woman aged 60-75 years who had recovered from COVID-19.

V is TRBV11-3 and J is TRBJ2-7; the D gene is possibly TRBD1 (6 bases). Trimming took off 3 bases at V and 4 bases at J, with 10 bases between the two ends. The CDR3 is made up of 13 amino acids. The germline gives CDR1 SGHNT, CDR2 YENEEA. The CDR3: CASSFEGVYEQYF. DNA for the CDR3: TGTGCCAGCAGCTTTGAGGGGGTATACGAGCAGTACTTC.

This clone was picked up a small number of times. V and J are TRBV6-5 and TRBJ2-2; D is possibly TRBD2 (6 bases). Deletions cut 2 bases from V and 4 bases from J, with 11 bases between. The CDR3 has 15 residues. CDR1 is MNHEY and CDR2 is SVGAGI in the germline V gene. CDR3 coding DNA: TGTGCCAGCAGTTACCGGGGGACGGCCACCGGGGAGCTGTTTTTT. Its protein is CASSYRGTATGELFF.

The V call is TRBV11-3, the J call TRBJ1-3, with 7 bases that match TRBD1. Per germline, CDR1 SGHNT and CDR2 YENEEA. After removal of 3 bases from V and 4 bases from J, the junction contained 9 bases not matched to a gene. This CDR3 has 16 amino acids. The DNA for the CDR3 is TGTGCCAGCAGCTTCGGGAGACAGGGAACGGGAAACACCATATATTTT. Translating gives CASSFGRQGTGNTIYF.

The chain is built from TRBV3-1 (or the pseudogene TRBV3-2) and TRBJ2-5, with 9 bases that match TRBD1. The trim removed 5 bases at V and 3 bases at J, leaving 7 bases unmatched. Germline assignment: CDR1 LGHDT and CDR2 YNNKEL (reference sequence). CDR3 length equals 15 residues. The CDR3 DNA follows: TGTGCCAGCAGCGGTGACAGGGGGGACGAAGAGACCCAGTACTTC. Amino acid sequence: CASSGDRGDEETQYF.

V is TRBV5-1 and J is TRBJ1-2, with TRBD1 identical over 7 bases. The CDR3 has 12 amino acids. Germline-derived CDR1 and CDR2 are SGHRS and YFSETQ. The V gene end was trimmed by 4 bases and the J gene end by 8 bases; junction bases not matched to a gene: 5. The CDR3 region is CASSVTGTGYTF. CDR3 in DNA: TGCGCCAGCAGCGTGACAGGGACCGGCTACACCTTC. Variable domain in full (rest from reference TRBV5-1 and TRBJ1-2): KAGVTQTPRYLIKTRGQQVTLSCSPISGHRSVSWYQQTPGQGLQFLFEYFSETQRNKGNFPGRFSGRQFSNSRSEMNVSTLELGDSALYLCASSVTGTGYTFGSGTRLTVV.

The V and J genes are TRBV2 and TRBJ1-6, with a tentative D call TRBD1 (5 bases). CDR3 length equals 13 residues. CDR1 and CDR2 (germline): SNHLY, FYNNEI. The germline V and J ends were trimmed by 6 bases and 10 bases, with 13 bases remaining between them. CDR3: CASRPGKISPLHF. The DNA for the CDR3 is TGTGCCAGCAGGCCAGGGAAGATCTCACCCCTCCACTTT. The full variable domain, completed using reference TRBV2 and TRBJ1-6, is EPEVTQTPSHQVTQMGQEVILRCVPISNHLYFYWYRQILGQKVEFLVSFYNNEISEKSEIFDDQFSVERPDGSNFTLKIRSTKLEDSAMYFCASRPGKISPLHFGNGTRLTVT.

V is TRBV5-6 and J is TRBJ2-5; 10 positions match TRBD1. Germline V gives CDR1 SGHDT, CDR2 YYEEEE. This CDR3 region has 15 residues. Trimming cost V 3 bases and J 5 bases; bases outside gene matches: 7. CDR3 sequence: CASSYQTGGMETQYF. In DNA form, the CDR3 reads TGTGCCAGCAGCTACCAGACAGGGGGCATGGAGACCCAGTACTTC. Together with reference TRBV5-6 and TRBJ2-5, the CDR3 gives the full variable domain: DAGVTQSPTHLIKTRGQQVTLRCSPKSGHDTVSWYQQALGQGPQFIFQYYEEEERQRGNFPDRFSGHQFPNYSSELNVNALLLGDSALYLCASSYQTGGMETQYFGPGTRLLVL.

The chain links TRBV5-4 to TRBJ1-4; 8 bases are a match to TRBD1. The ends lost 1 base at V and 6 bases at J; junction bases unmatched: 8. Germline-derived CDR1 and CDR2 are SGHNT and YYREEE (reference sequence). The CDR3 is 16 amino acids. DNA for the CDR3: TGTGCCAGCAGCTTGTCTGCCGGGACAGGAGATGAAAAACTGTTTTTT. This sequence encodes CASSLSAGTGDEKLFF.

V and J are TRBV28 and TRBJ2-7; D gene ambiguous. Trimming left V 5 bases short and J 0 bases short, with 5 bases between. Germline CDR1 and CDR2: MDHEN and SYDVKM. This CDR3 has 12 residues. CDR3 sequence (DNA): TGTGCCAGCAGTGTCTTCTCCTACGAGCAGTACTTC. This encodes CASSVFSYEQYF. Full variable domain (rest looked up from reference TRBV28 and TRBJ2-7): DVKVTQSSRYLVKRTGEKVFLECVQDMDHENMFWYRQDPGLGLRLIYFSYDVKMKEKGDIPEGYSVSREKKERFSLILESASTNQTSMYLCASSVFSYEQYFGPGTRLTVT.

This sequence joins TRBV7-9 and TRBJ2-7; a possible D gene is TRBD1 (6 bases). The V end was cut by 4 bases, the J end by 7 bases, with 20 bases between. The CDR3 sequence is 15 residues long. Germline V gene sequence: CDR1 SEHNR, CDR2 FQNEAQ (reference sequence). CDR3 in DNA: TGTGCCAGCAGCTCACAGGGCGGAGGCGGGCTTGAGCAGTACTTC. This gives the protein CASSSQGGGGLEQYF.

V is TRBV9 and J is TRBJ2-2; 10 positions agree with TRBD2. The CDR3 runs to 15 residues. CDR1 and CDR2 from the germline V gene are SGDLS and YYNGEE. The junction had 6 bases not matched to a gene; V was cut back by 4 bases and J by 6 bases. This CDR3 reads CASSPLLAGAGELFF. CDR3 DNA: TGTGCCAGCAGCCCCCTCCTAGCGGGAGCCGGGGAGCTGTTTTTT.

This chain links TRBV9 with TRBJ2-5; TRBD2 matches at 10 bases. The junction had 5 bases not matched to a gene; V was cut back by 0 bases and J by 3 bases. This CDR3 spans 16 amino acids. Germline V gene sequence: CDR1 SGDLS, CDR2 YYNGEE. The CDR3 sequence is CASSVDLAGVEETQYF. The CDR3 bases are TGTGCCAGCAGCGTAGATCTAGCGGGAGTGGAAGAGACCCAGTACTTC.

V usage is TRBV2 and J usage is TRBJ1-1, with 8 positions matching TRBD1. This CDR3 region has 14 residues. CDR1 is SNHLY and CDR2 is FYNNEI in the germline V gene. The J segment lost 1 base and the V segment lost 6 bases, leaving 4 bases of the junction unmatched. CDR3 protein: CASRKTGGNTEAFF. The CDR3 bases are TGTGCCAGCAGGAAAACAGGGGGGAACACTGAAGCTTTCTTT.

The sample holds one count of this clone. The chain couples TRBV5-4 to TRBJ2-7; 10 bases agree with TRBD2. After removal of 6 bases from V and 1 base from J, the junction contained 10 bases not matched to a gene. CDR3 length equals 16 residues. Germline-derived CDR1 and CDR2 are SGHNT and YYREEE (reference sequence). The CDR3 reads CASTLEEREGSYEQYF. CDR3 in DNA: TGTGCCAGCACCCTCGAGGAGCGGGAGGGGTCCTACGAGCAGTACTTC. Using reference TRBV5-4 and TRBJ2-7 for the parts outside the CDR3, the full variable domain is ETGVTQSPTHLIKTRGQQVTLRCSSQSGHNTVSWYQQALGQGPQFIFQYYREEENGRGNFPPRFSGLQFPNYSSELNVNALELDDSALYLCASTLEEREGSYEQYFGPGTRLTVT.

The chain combines TRBV7-3 with TRBJ2-1, with 9 bases aligning to TRBD2. V lost 6 bases and J lost 12; bases outside the gene matches: 15. Germline CDR1 and CDR2: SGHTA and FQGTGA. The CDR3 totals 15 residues. This CDR3 is CASSTGASGALGQFF. CDR3 sequence (DNA): TGTGCCAGCAGTACCGGAGCTAGCGGGGCCCTTGGGCAGTTCTTC. Full variable domain (remainder filled in from reference TRBV7-3 and TRBJ2-1): GAGVSQTPSNKVTEKGKYVELRCDPISGHTALYWYRQSLGQGPEFLIYFQGTGAADDSGLPNDRFFAVRPEGSVSTLKIQRTERGDSAVYLCASSTGASGALGQFFGPGTRLTVL.

V is TRBV11-3 and J is TRBJ2-2, with 7 bases fitting TRBD2. V was pared by 3 bases and J by 5 bases, with 9 bases of the junction left unmatched. The CDR3 runs to 16 residues. Germline CDR1 SGHNT, CDR2 YENEEA. The CDR3 DNA follows: TGTGCCAGCAGCTTCGGCGGCGGGAGAGTAACCGGGGAGCTGTTTTTT. Residues: CASSFGGGRVTGELFF.

The chain is built from TRBV30 and TRBJ2-3; D might be TRBD1 (6 bases). The CDR3 spans 11 residues. Between the trimmed V and J ends, which lost 5 bases and 6 bases, there was a span of 9 bases. The germline gives CDR1 GTSNPN, CDR2 SVGIG (reference sequence). CDR3: CAWSDRDTQYF. In DNA, the CDR3 is TGTGCCTGGTCCGACAGGGATACGCAGTATTTT.

This sequence joins TRBV20-1 and TRBJ2-5, with 12 bases matching TRBD1. The junction had 14 bases not matched to a gene; V was cut back by 3 bases and J by 3 bases. The CDR3 runs to 18 residues. Germline loops: CDR1 DFQATT, CDR2 SNEGSKA (reference sequence). The CDR3 sequence is CSASRSPGQGAGEETQYF. The CDR3 region has the DNA TGCAGTGCTAGTCGCTCCCCGGGACAGGGGGCTGGTGAAGAGACCCAGTACTTC.

The chain links TRBV30 to TRBJ1-5; D uncertain. V lost 0 bases and J lost 0, with 6 bases in between. Germline V gene sequence: CDR1 GTSNPN, CDR2 SVGIG (reference sequence). The CDR3 is 14 amino acids. The CDR3 reads CAWSVLFSNQPQHF. In DNA, the CDR3 is TGTGCCTGGAGTGTACTTTTTAGCAATCAGCCCCAGCATTTT.